Each of the 12 T cell receptor beta chains below was sequenced from the same sample in a study of T cells in Graves' hyperthyroidism and ophthalmopathy. Amplification of TCR beta CDR3 regions was performed using RNA transcripts as template. TCR CDR3 underwent first-round RT-PCR with the HTBI primer set. Using its own MiXCR run on the multiplex PCR reads, TCRdb lists one record per CDR3 protein. Of over 700,000 distinct CDR3 sequences in the sample, 38% were seen once. The sample was blood. These receptors were taken from a man younger than 35 with Graves' hyperthyroidism.

This clonotype showed up just a few times. V is TRBV12-3 or TRBV12-4 and J is TRBJ1-1, with a tentative D call TRBD1 (5 bases). CDR3 length: 15 residues. The V end lost 6 bases, the J end lost 4 bases, and 18 bases lay between the germline ends. CDR3 nucleotide sequence: TGTGCCAGCAGCTCCACCGACAGATTGGTCACTGAAGCTTTCTTT. It codes for CASSSTDRLVTEAFF.

V is TRBV20-1 and J is TRBJ2-7; D is unresolved. The CDR3 runs 13 residues. CDR1 DFQATT and CDR2 SNEGSKA come from the germline V gene (reference sequence). V shed 6 bases and J shed 2 bases, with 14 bases lying between them. CDR3 protein: CSAVARVTYEQYF. The CDR3, as DNA: TGCAGTGCGGTAGCCCGGGTAACCTACGAGCAGTACTTC.

This clonotype was seen only once. V gene TRBV7-8 combines with J gene TRBJ1-2, with TRBD1 matching 11 bases. Germline loops: CDR1 SGHVS, CDR2 FQNEAQ. The CDR3 is made up of 15 amino acids. J gave up 6 bases and V 2 bases, and 5 bases lay outside the gene matches. This CDR3 reads CASSLLDRGRDGYTF. The CDR3, as DNA: TGTGCCAGCAGCTTACTGGACAGGGGGCGGGATGGCTACACCTTC.

In its sample, this clonotype was seen many times. The rearrangement links TRBV14 to TRBJ1-2; D unresolved. Trimming pared 0 bases from V and 4 bases from J, leaving 9 bases between. The CDR3 sequence is 14 residues long. Per germline, CDR1 SGHDN and CDR2 FVKESK. CDR3 DNA sequence: TGTGCCAGCAGCCAAGACTCCCCGGCCTATGGCTACACCTTC. Encoded protein: CASSQDSPAYGYTF.

There are a few counts of this clonotype. The CDR3 DNA sequence: TGTGCCAGCAGTTTAGGGGGGGGGCCTAGATCACCCCTCCACTTT. Residues: CASSLGGGPRSPLHF. This rearrangement joins TRBV6-5 to TRBJ1-6, with a weak D call TRBD1 (6 bases). V lost 4 bases to trimming and J lost 10 bases, with 17 bases between them. The germline CDR1 and CDR2 sequences are MNHEY and SVGAGI. CDR3 length: 15 residues.

This clonotype has a handful of counts. The V and J genes are TRBV5-4 and TRBJ1-1, with 9 bases lining up with TRBD1. Germline V lookup: CDR1 SGHNT, CDR2 YYREEE (reference sequence). The CDR3 is 14 residues long. With 4 bases clipped from V and 6 bases from J, the junction kept 7 bases outside the gene matches. CDR3 DNA: TGTGCCAGCAGCCGGGACAGGGAAATCGCTGAAGCTTTCTTT. Translated, it gives CASSRDREIAEAFF.

This clonotype was detected once. The gene calls are TRBV20-1 and TRBJ1-5; D unclear. Germline CDR1 is DFQATT and CDR2 is SNEGSKA (reference sequence). The CDR3 totals 14 residues. Trimming shortened V by 3 bases and J by 7 bases, and 16 bases separated the two germline ends. This chain's CDR3 is CSASPGNYEQPQHF. CDR3 DNA sequence: TGCAGTGCTAGCCCCGGGAACTACGAGCAGCCCCAGCATTTT.

The chain is built from TRBV6-2 or TRBV6-3 and TRBJ2-5, with D possibly called TRBD1 or TRBD2 (6 bases each). V lost 5 bases, J lost 4 bases, and 20 bases lay in between. The CDR3 covers 16 residues. Germline lookup yields CDR1 MNHEY and CDR2 SVGEGT. The CDR3 loop is CASSDPVGGGGETQYF. For the CDR3, the DNA is TGTGCCAGCAGTGACCCTGTAGGGGGAGGAGGAGAGACCCAGTACTTC.

This clonotype occurred a few times. This chain links TRBV2 with TRBJ2-7, with D possibly being TRBD1 or TRBD2 (6 bases each). The germline V gene has CDR1 SNHLY and CDR2 FYNNEI. This CDR3 comprises 17 residues. V was cut by 3 bases and J by 2 bases, with 20 bases left in between. DNA for the CDR3: TGTGCCAGCAGTGACCTTTTGAAGGGGGGCACTCCCTACGAGCAGTACTTC. Residues: CASSDLLKGGTPYEQYF.

This chain links TRBV29-1 with TRBJ2-2; 12 bases map to TRBD2. V lost 6 bases, J lost 5 bases, and 16 bases stayed unmatched. This CDR3 has 18 amino acids. Germline V gives CDR1 SQVTM, CDR2 ANQGSEA. The CDR3 is CSVLLFRLAGASTGELFF. In DNA form, the CDR3 reads TGCAGCGTCCTACTCTTTCGACTAGCGGGAGCGAGTACCGGGGAGCTGTTTTTT.

As regards this clonotype: A much larger clonotype is one base distant, so this may be a read error. The V gene is TRBV29-1, the J gene TRBJ1-1; D gene ambiguous. Germline V lookup: CDR1 SQVTM, CDR2 ANQGSEA. The CDR3 contains 13 residues. Trimming cost V 7 bases and J 5 bases, with 17 bases left between them. The CDR3: CSAGVARVTEAFF. In DNA form, the CDR3 reads TGCAGCGCGGGAGTTGCAAGGGTAACTGAAGCTTTCTTT.

There are many counts of this clonotype. The chain employs TRBV5-1 and TRBJ1-3, with D unclear. Germline assignment: CDR1 SGHRS and CDR2 YFSETQ. V lost 2 bases to trimming and J lost 0 bases, with 6 bases between them. The CDR3 sequence is 14 residues long. CDR3 coding DNA: TGCGCCAGCAGCTTTGATTTCTCTGGAAACACCATATATTTT. As protein: CASSFDFSGNTIYF.